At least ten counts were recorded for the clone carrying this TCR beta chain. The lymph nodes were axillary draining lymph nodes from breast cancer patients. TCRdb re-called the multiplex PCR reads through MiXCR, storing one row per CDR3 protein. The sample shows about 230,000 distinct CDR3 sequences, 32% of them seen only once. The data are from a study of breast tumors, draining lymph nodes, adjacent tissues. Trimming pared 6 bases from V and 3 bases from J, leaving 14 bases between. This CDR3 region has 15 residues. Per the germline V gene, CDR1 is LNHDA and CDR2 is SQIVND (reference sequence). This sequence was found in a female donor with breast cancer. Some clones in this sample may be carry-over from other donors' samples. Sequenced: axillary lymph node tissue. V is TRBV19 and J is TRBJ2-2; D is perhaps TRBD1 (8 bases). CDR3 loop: CASRLQGGDTGELFF. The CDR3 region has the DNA TGTGCCAGTAGGTTACAGGGGGGGGACACCGGGGAGCTGTTTTTT.